The 6 T cell receptor beta chains in this list originate from one sample, sequenced in a study of blood T cell repertoires in COVID-19 (TCRdb year 2020). Library creation used the immunoSEQ multiplex PCR assay. Sourced from immuneACCESS, this table was stored by TCRdb with only in-frame sequences that have V and J called. A share of the clones is absent; for the studies checked, an unresolved V gene accounts for under half, and the remainder has no known explanation. The sample includes 220,000 or so clones, with 75% to 85% observed a single time. The top ten clones comprise around 8% of the sample. The sample was peripheral blood. These receptors all come from a woman at least 80 years old with COVID-19, enrolled during active disease.

The chain carries TRBV5-4 and TRBJ1-6, with 8 bases matching TRBD1. The CDR3 is made up of 15 amino acids. J lost 9 bases, V lost 2 bases, and 7 bases had no gene match. From germline, CDR1 is SGHNT and CDR2 YYREEE (reference sequence). The CDR3 here is CASSFGQGKISPLHF. CDR3 DNA: TGTGCCAGCAGCTTCGGACAGGGCAAAATTTCACCCCTCCACTTT.

The chain combines TRBV4-2 with TRBJ2-5, with D maybe TRBD2 (6 bases). The CDR3 loop spans 16 amino acids. In germline, CDR1 is LGHNA, CDR2 YNFKEQ. V was shortened by 4 bases and J by 9 bases, with 24 bases between the two germline ends. CDR3 in DNA: TGTGCCAGCAGCCTAAAAAAAGCTAGCGCGGGATCGGCCCAGTACTTC. Amino acid sequence: CASSLKKASAGSAQYF.

V gene TRBV4-1 combines with J gene TRBJ2-2, with TRBD2 matching 9 bases. Per germline, CDR1 MGHRA and CDR2 YSYEKL. There are 19 residues in the CDR3. The trim removed 0 bases at V and 4 bases at J, leaving 12 bases unmatched. CDR3 sequence (DNA): TGCGCCAGCAGCCAAGAACAAGCGGGAGGCCACGGGGGCACCGGGGAGCTGTTTTTT. This translates into CASSQEQAGGHGGTGELFF.

The gene calls are TRBV5-4 and TRBJ2-5; possibly TRBD1 for D (5 bases). The V and J ends lost 4 bases and 1 base respectively, with 14 bases between them. CDR1 SGHNT and CDR2 YYREEE come from the germline V gene (reference sequence). CDR3 size: 15 residues. CDR3 protein: CASSHYQGGQETQYF. The CDR3 coding sequence is TGTGCCAGCAGCCATTACCAGGGCGGCCAAGAGACCCAGTACTTC.

The chain recombines TRBV6-5 with TRBJ1-6; a possible D gene is TRBD1 (6 bases). V dropped 6 bases and J dropped 7 bases, with 16 bases sitting between them. Germline V CDR1 and CDR2: MNHEY, SVGAGI. The CDR3 runs to 15 residues. Here the CDR3 DNA reads TGTGCCAGCAGCCCAGACCTTACAGGGAATTCACCCCTCCACTTT. It codes for CASSPDLTGNSPLHF.

The V and J genes are TRBV12-3 or TRBV12-4 and TRBJ2-1; tentative D call: TRBD1 (6 bases). Trimming took 5 bases from V and 7 from J, leaving 6 bases between them. The CDR3 runs 11 residues. CDR3 loop: CASSQGNEQFF. The CDR3, as DNA: TGTGCCAGCAGTCAGGGGAATGAGCAGTTCTTC.